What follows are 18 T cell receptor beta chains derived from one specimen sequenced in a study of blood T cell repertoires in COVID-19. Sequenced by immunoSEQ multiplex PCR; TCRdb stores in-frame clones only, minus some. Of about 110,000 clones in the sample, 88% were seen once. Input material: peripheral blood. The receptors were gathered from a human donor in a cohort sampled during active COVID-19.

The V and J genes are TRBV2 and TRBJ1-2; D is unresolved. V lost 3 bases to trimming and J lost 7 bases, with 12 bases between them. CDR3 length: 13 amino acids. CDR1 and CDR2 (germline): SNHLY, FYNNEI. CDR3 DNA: TGTGCCAGCAGTGAGGCGGGGTCGGTTGGCTACACCTTC. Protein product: CASSEAGSVGYTF.

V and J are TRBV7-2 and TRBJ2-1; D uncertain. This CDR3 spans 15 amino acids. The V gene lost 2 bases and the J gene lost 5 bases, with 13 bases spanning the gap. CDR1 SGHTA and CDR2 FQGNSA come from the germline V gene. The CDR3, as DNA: TGTGCCAGCAGCTTAATCGACTCCTTACACAATGAGCAGTTCTTC. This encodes CASSLIDSLHNEQFF.

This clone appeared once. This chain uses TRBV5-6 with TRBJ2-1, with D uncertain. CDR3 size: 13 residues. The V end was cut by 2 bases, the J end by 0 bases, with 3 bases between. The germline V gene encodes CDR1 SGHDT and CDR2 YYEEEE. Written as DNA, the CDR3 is TGTGCCAGCAGCTTTCTCTCCTACAATGAGCAGTTCTTC. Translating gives CASSFLSYNEQFF.

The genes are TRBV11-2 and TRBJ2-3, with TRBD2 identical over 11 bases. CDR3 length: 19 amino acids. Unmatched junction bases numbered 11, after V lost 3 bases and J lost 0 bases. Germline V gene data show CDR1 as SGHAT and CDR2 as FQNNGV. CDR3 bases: TGTGCCAGCAGCTTCCCCGTAGCGGGAGGGTCCCCAAGCACAGATACGCAGTATTTT. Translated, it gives CASSFPVAGGSPSTDTQYF.

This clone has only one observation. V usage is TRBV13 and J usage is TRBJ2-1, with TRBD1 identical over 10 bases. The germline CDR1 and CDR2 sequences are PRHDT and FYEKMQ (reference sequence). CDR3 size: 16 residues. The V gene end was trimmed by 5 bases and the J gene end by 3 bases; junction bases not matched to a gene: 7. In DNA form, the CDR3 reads TGTGCCAGCAGCCAAAACGGACAGGGGGACTACAATGAGCAGTTCTTC. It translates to CASSQNGQGDYNEQFF.

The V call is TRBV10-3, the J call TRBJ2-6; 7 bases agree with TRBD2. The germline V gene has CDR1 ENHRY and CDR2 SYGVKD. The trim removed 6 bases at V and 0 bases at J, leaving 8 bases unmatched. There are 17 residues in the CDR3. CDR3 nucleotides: TGTGCCATCAGCAACTGGGGGAGGGTCTCTGGGGCCAACGTCCTGACTTTC. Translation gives CAISNWGRVSGANVLTF.

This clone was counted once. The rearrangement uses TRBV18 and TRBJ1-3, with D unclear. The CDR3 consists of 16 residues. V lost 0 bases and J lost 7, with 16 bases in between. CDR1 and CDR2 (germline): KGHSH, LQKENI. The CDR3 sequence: CASSPPYPQRGNTIYF. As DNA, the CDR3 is TGTGCCAGCTCACCACCGTACCCCCAGCGAGGTAACACCATATATTTT.

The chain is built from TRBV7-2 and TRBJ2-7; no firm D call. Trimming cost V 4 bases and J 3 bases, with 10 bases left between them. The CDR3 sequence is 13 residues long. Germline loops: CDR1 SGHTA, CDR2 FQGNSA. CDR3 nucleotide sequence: TGTGCCAGCAGCTCCGAAGCCCGCTACGAGCAGTACTTC. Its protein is CASSSEARYEQYF.

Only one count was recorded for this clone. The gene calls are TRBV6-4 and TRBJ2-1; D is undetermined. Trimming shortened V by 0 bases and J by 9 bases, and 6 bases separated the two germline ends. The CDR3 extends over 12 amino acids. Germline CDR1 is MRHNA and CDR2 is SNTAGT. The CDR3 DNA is TGTGCCAGCAGTGACTCGCGCCGTGAGCAGTTCTTC. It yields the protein CASSDSRREQFF.

The CDR3 coding sequence is TGCGCCAGCAGCCCACAGGGAAACATTCAGTACTTC. Residues: CASSPQGNIQYF. This chain joins TRBV5-1 and TRBJ2-4; a weak D match, TRBD1 (6 bases). With 4 bases removed from V and 6 bases from J, the gap between germline ends came to 8 bases. The CDR3 length is 12 residues. CDR1 and CDR2 from the germline V gene are SGHRS and YFSETQ.

The CDR3 DNA is TGTGCCAGCAGTTCCACTAGCGGGAGCTACGAGCAGTACTTC. This sequence encodes CASSSTSGSYEQYF. The V call is TRBV7-9, the J call TRBJ2-7; 11 positions match TRBD2. CDR1 and CDR2 from the germline V gene are SEHNR and FQNEAQ (reference sequence). The V and J ends lost 6 bases and 3 bases, in that order; junction bases with no gene match: 4. The CDR3 spans 14 residues.

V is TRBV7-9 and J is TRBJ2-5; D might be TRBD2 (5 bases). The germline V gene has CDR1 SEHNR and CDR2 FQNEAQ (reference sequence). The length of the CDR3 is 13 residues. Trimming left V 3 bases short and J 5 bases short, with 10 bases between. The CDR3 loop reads CASSFGGLETQYF. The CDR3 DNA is TGTGCCAGCAGCTTCGGCGGGTTGGAGACCCAGTACTTC.

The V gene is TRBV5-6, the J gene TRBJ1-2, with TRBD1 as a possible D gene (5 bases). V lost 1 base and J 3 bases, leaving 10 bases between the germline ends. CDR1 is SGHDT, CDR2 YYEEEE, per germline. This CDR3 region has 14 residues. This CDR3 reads CASSLKGQDYGYTF. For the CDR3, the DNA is TGTGCCAGCAGCTTGAAGGGGCAGGACTATGGCTACACCTTC.

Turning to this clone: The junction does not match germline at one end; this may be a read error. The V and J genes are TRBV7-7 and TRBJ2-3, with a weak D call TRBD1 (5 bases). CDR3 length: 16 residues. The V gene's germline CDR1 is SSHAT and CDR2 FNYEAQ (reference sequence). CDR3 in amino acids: CASSLGAQGGTDTQYF. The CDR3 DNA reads TGTGCTAGCAGCTTAGGAGCTCAGGGCGGCACAGATACGCAGTATTTT. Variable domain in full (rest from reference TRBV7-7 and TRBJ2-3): GAGVSQSPRYKVTKRGQDVTLRCDPISSHATLYWYQQALGQGPEFLTYFNYEAQPDKSGLPSDRFSAERPEGSISTLTIQRTEQRDSAMYRCASSLGAQGGTDTQYFGPGTRLTVL.

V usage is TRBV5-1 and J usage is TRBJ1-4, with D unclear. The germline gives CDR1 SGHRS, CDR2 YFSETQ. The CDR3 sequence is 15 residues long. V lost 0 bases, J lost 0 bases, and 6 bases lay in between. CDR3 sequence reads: CASSLERTTNEKLFF. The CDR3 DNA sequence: TGCGCCAGCAGCTTGGAGAGAACAACTAATGAAAAACTGTTTTTT.

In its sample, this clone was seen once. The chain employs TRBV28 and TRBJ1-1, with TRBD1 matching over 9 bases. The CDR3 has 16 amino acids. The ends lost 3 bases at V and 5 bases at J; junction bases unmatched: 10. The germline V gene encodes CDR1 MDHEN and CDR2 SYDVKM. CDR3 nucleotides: TGTGCCAGCAGTTTGGGCCCGGGACAGGGTTGGACTGAAGCTTTCTTT. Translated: CASSLGPGQGWTEAFF.

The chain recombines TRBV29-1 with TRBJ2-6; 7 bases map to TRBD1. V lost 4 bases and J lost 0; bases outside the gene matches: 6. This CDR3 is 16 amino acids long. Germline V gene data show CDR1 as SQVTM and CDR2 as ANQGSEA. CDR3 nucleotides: TGCAGCGTTGGCAGGGACAGTTACTCTGGGGCCAACGTCCTGACTTTC. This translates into CSVGRDSYSGANVLTF.

The CDR3 nucleotides read TGTGCCAGCAGCTCTTTGGGGACAGGGGCGAACACTGAAGCTTTCTTT. It specifies CASSSLGTGANTEAFF. V usage is TRBV7-9 and J usage is TRBJ1-1, with 10 bases matching TRBD1. Germline CDR1 reads SEHNR; CDR2 reads FQNEAQ (reference sequence). This CDR3 contains 16 residues. V lost 4 bases to trimming and J lost 1 base; unmatched junction nucleotides: 6.